This T cell receptor (beta chain) was retrieved from a study of a mutant IDH1 vaccine in newly diagnosed glioma. The CDR3 length is 12 residues. Germline V lookup: CDR1 LNHDA, CDR2 SQIVND (reference sequence). The ends were cut back, 7 bases at V and 0 bases at J, with 7 bases in the middle. Some clones are missing from TCRdb's copy, which holds only in-frame ones; the method was immunoSEQ multiplex PCR. The table has 92,000 or so clones, over 75% seen once. Time point meaning: baseline, week 1 (first vaccination visit). Treatment of the sample: pre-vaccination baseline after standard-of-care therapy.

The chain is built from TRBV19 and TRBJ2-7; D remains unclear. The clonotype comes from a man in his forties with glioma. Some clones in this sample may be carry-over from other donors' samples. Material: PBMCs, obtained from a glioma patient treated with radiotherapy, temozolomide or both. Written as DNA, the CDR3 is TGTGCCAGTATGGGGTTCTCCTACGAGCAGTACTTC. Translated: CASMGFSYEQYF.